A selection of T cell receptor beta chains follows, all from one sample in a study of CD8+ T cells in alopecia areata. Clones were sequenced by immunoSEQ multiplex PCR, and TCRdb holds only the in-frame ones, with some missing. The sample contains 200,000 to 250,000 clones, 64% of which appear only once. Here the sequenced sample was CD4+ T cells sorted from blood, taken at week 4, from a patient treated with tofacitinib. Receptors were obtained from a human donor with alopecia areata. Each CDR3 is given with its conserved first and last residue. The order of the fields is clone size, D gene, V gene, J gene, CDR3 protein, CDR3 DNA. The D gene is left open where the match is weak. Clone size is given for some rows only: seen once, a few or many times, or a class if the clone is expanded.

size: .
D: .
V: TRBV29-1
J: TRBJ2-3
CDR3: CSVLISGSTDTQYF
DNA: TGCAGCGTCCTGATTAGCGGAAGCACAGATACGCAGTATTTT

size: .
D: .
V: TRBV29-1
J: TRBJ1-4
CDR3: CSVGTNEKLFF
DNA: TGCAGCGTTGGAACTAATGAAAAACTGTTTTTT

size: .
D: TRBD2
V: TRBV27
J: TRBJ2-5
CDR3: CASSSGLAGQETQYF
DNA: TGTGCCAGCAGTTCCGGACTAGCGGGGCAAGAGACCCAGTACTTC

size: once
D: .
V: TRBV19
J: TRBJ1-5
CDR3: CASMGQEYQPQHF
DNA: TGTGCCAGTATGGGGCAGGAATATCAGCCCCAGCATTTT

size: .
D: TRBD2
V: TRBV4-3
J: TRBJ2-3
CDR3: CASSQGAGGGNTDTQYF
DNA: TGCGCCAGCAGCCAAGGTGCGGGGGGCGGGAACACAGATACGCAGTATTTT

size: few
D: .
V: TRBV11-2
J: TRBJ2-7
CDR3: CASSFGNSYEQYF
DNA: TGTGCCAGCAGCTTTGGGAACTCCTACGAGCAGTACTTC

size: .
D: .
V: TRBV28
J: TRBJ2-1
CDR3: CASKQTRDEQFF
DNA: TGTGCCAGCAAACAGACCAGGGATGAGCAGTTCTTC

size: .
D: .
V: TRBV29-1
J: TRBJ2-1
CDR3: CSVRQLEAYNEQFF
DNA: TGCAGCGTTCGACAGCTTGAGGCCTACAATGAGCAGTTCTTC

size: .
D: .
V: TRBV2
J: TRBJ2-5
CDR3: CASSPARETQYF
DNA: TGTGCCAGCAGCCCTGCTAGAGAGACCCAGTACTTC

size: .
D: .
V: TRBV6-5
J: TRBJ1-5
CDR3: CASSYSGDVDNQPQHF
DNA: TGTGCCAGCAGTTACTCAGGGGATGTCGACAATCAGCCCCAGCATTTT